These 24 T cell receptor beta chains were all obtained from the same sample, sequenced in a study of blood T cells in healthy people across ages. With a J-beta primer mix and a sample-barcoded 5' primer, a second PCR ran about 7 to 12 cycles. In TCRdb, the 5' RACE reads were re-called with MiXCR into one record per CDR3 protein. This table holds about 570,000 distinct CDR3 sequences, 27% found once. Material for sequencing was blood. The receptors derive from a woman aged 70 to 79 in good health.

This clonotype was seen a few times. V is TRBV19 and J is TRBJ2-7; possible D gene TRBD2, 6 bases. The CDR3 consists of 14 residues. The germline V and J ends were trimmed by 3 bases and 2 bases, with 11 bases remaining between them. Germline values: CDR1 LNHDA, CDR2 SQIVND (reference sequence). CDR3 sequence (DNA): TGTGCCAGTAGTATCCGGGCGGGGCCCTACGAGCAGTACTTC. Translating it yields CASSIRAGPYEQYF.

The gene calls are TRBV20-1 and TRBJ2-5; 8 nucleotides line up with TRBD2. Trimming cost V 3 bases and J 2 bases; bases outside gene matches: 11. The germline V gene has CDR1 DFQATT and CDR2 SNEGSKA (reference sequence). The CDR3 extends over 16 amino acids. The chain's CDR3 is CSASKSVAGWQETQYF. DNA for the CDR3: TGCAGTGCTAGTAAGTCAGTAGCGGGATGGCAAGAGACCCAGTACTTC.

CDR3 DNA sequence: TGTGCCAGTCTGGGGGGAGCCAATGAGCAGTTCTTC. Its translation is CASLGGANEQFF. The genes are TRBV7-2 and TRBJ2-5; weak D call: TRBD2 (6 bases). The last part of the DNA fits TRBJ2-1 better; the J call may be wrong. Germline CDR1 and CDR2: SGHTA and FQGNSA. The CDR3 sequence is 12 residues long.

There are many counts of this clonotype. The chain joins TRBV5-1 to TRBJ1-5; D perhaps matches TRBD1 (5 bases). CDR3 size: 15 residues. The V end lost 3 bases, the J end lost 2 bases, and 12 bases lay between the germline ends. From germline, CDR1 is SGHRS and CDR2 YFSETQ. CDR3 sequence: CASSSEGEGNQPQHF. Here the CDR3 DNA reads TGCGCCAGCAGCTCGGAAGGGGAGGGCAATCAGCCCCAGCATTTT.

This clonotype was found a few times. The rearrangement links TRBV19 to TRBJ1-4; D remains ambiguous. The CDR3 has 14 residues. V was trimmed by 9 bases and J by 8 bases, leaving 19 bases between them. Germline loops: CDR1 LNHDA, CDR2 SQIVND (reference sequence). CDR3 in amino acids: CASYGGGSGEKLFF. CDR3 DNA sequence: TGTGCCAGCTACGGTGGAGGCAGTGGGGAAAAACTGTTTTTT.

This clonotype was observed a handful of times. The genes are TRBV24-1 and TRBJ1-5; D is ambiguous. Trimming cost V 6 bases and J 6 bases, with 14 bases left between them. Per germline, CDR1 KGHDR and CDR2 SFDVKD. This CDR3 is built from 14 residues. This chain's CDR3 is CATSSVGWAQPQHF. CDR3 nucleotide sequence: TGTGCCACCAGTTCTGTGGGGTGGGCTCAGCCCCAGCATTTT.

In its sample, this clonotype was seen once. The CDR3 coding sequence is TGTGCCAGCTCACCAGGGGGCGGACGAAACTATGGCTACACCTTC. This encodes CASSPGGGRNYGYTF. This chain links TRBV18 with TRBJ1-2; perhaps TRBD1 as D (6 bases). The germline V and J ends were trimmed by 2 bases and 2 bases, with 12 bases remaining between them. Germline-derived CDR1 and CDR2 are KGHSH and LQKENI. The CDR3 extends over 15 amino acids. Full variable domain (missing parts from reference TRBV18 and TRBJ1-2): NAGVMQNPRHLVRRRGQEARLRCSPMKGHSHVYWYRQLPEEGLKFMVYLQKENIIDESGMPKERFSAEFPKEGPSILRIQQVVRGDSAAYFCASSPGGGRNYGYTFGSGTRLTVV.

This rearrangement joins TRBV7-2 to TRBJ2-1; 7 bases line up with TRBD2. The CDR3 is made up of 15 amino acids. CDR1 and CDR2 from the germline V gene are SGHTA and FQGNSA. Trimming at V came to 3 bases and at J to 6 bases, leaving 8 bases not matched to a gene. The CDR3 here is CASSFYGGLGNEQFF. In nucleotides, the CDR3 is TGTGCCAGCAGCTTTTACGGGGGGTTAGGCAATGAGCAGTTCTTC.

This clonotype appeared a few times. The V call is TRBV9, the J call TRBJ2-5, with D perhaps TRBD2 (6 bases). This CDR3 has 15 amino acids. Germline CDR1 reads SGDLS; CDR2 reads YYNGEE. V was clipped by 4 bases and J by 4 bases, with 17 bases between them. The CDR3 DNA is TGTGCCAGCAGCTTTAGCCCGCTGGGAGGAGAGACCCAGTACTTC. Its protein product is CASSFSPLGGETQYF.

The V call is TRBV2, the J call TRBJ1-5, with 8 bases matching TRBD1. J gave up 5 bases and V 6 bases, and 6 bases lay outside the gene matches. The germline V gene encodes CDR1 SNHLY and CDR2 FYNNEI. This CDR3 contains 14 residues. The CDR3 loop is CASSSDRDDQPQHF. The CDR3 bases are TGTGCCAGCAGCTCGGACAGGGATGATCAGCCCCAGCATTTT.

This clonotype has just a few counts. A much larger clone sits a single nucleotide away, making a read error possible. The rearrangement uses TRBV7-9 and TRBJ2-7; D assignment may be TRBD1 or TRBD2 (5 bases each). There are 13 residues in the CDR3. Germline V gene sequence: CDR1 SEHNR, CDR2 FQNEAQ (reference sequence). The chain's CDR3 is CANSSGRIYEQYF. The CDR3 bases are TGTGCCAACAGCTCGGGACGGATCTACGAGCAGTACTTC.

The rearrangement joins TRBV7-2 to TRBJ1-2; no firm D call. Per germline, CDR1 SGHTA and CDR2 FQGNSA. V was clipped by 4 bases and J by 4 bases, with 10 bases between them. There are 13 residues in the CDR3. This chain's CDR3 is CASSYTSPYGYTF. Here the CDR3 DNA reads TGTGCCAGCAGCTACACCTCACCCTATGGCTACACCTTC.

This clonotype was picked up a small number of times. The chain recombines TRBV5-1 with TRBJ2-6, with a weak D call TRBD2 (5 bases). CDR1 is SGHRS and CDR2 is YFSETQ in the germline V gene. This CDR3 region has 17 residues. V shed 0 bases and J shed 4 bases, with 14 bases lying between them. The CDR3 DNA sequence: TGCGCCAGCAGCTTGGACACTCAAGCGGCGGGGGCCAACGTCCTGACTTTC. Amino acids: CASSLDTQAAGANVLTF.

This clonotype turned up a few times. The rearrangement uses TRBV7-2 and TRBJ2-7; D gene uncertain. CDR1 SGHTA and CDR2 FQGNSA come from the germline V gene. The CDR3 has 16 amino acids. V was cut by 3 bases and J by 0 bases, with 15 bases left in between. This chain's CDR3 is CASSFLVATSSYEQYF. The CDR3 DNA sequence: TGTGCCAGCAGCTTCCTGGTGGCTACGAGCTCCTACGAGCAGTACTTC.

V gene TRBV5-1 combines with J gene TRBJ2-5, with D possibly being TRBD2 (6 bases). The ends were cut back, 5 bases at V and 5 bases at J, with 10 bases in the middle. This CDR3 comprises 12 residues. The germline CDR1 and CDR2 sequences are SGHRS and YFSETQ. The CDR3 bases are TGCGCCAGCAGGCGGGATCGGGAGACCCAGTACTTC. Protein: CASRRDRETQYF.

This clonotype was detected many times. The chain couples TRBV7-8 to TRBJ1-2; D might be TRBD1 (5 bases). Germline CDR1 SGHVS, CDR2 FQNEAQ. The CDR3 loop spans 14 amino acids. The ends were cut back, 7 bases at V and 3 bases at J, with 15 bases in the middle. This CDR3 reads CASTTSGVYYGYTF. The DNA for the CDR3 is TGTGCCAGCACCACCTCGGGGGTCTACTATGGCTACACCTTC.

This chain connects TRBV10-2 to TRBJ1-6; 8 bases agree with TRBD1. Trimming removed 8 bases from V and 11 bases from J; junction bases left unmatched: 14. The germline CDR1 and CDR2 sequences are WSHSY and SAAADI. The CDR3 has 15 residues. The CDR3 nucleotides read TGCGCCAGCCGATTCGGACAGGGCTGGAATCCACCCCTCCACTTT. Protein: CASRFGQGWNPPLHF.

This clonotype was seen a handful of times. The chain uses TRBV4-3 and TRBJ2-5; no definite D call. V was shortened by 1 base and J by 2 bases, with 8 bases between the two germline ends. The CDR3 extends over 14 amino acids. Germline CDR1 reads LGHNA; CDR2 reads YSLEER. Written as DNA, the CDR3 is TGCGCCAGCAGCCAAGCTGACATTCAAGAGACCCAGTACTTC. It is translated as CASSQADIQETQYF.

This clonotype has a handful of counts. The conserved phenylalanine or tryptophan normally closing the CDR3 is absent here, so this likely arose from a read error. The CDR3 spells CASSPQGEGSYEQYL. The CDR3 DNA is TGTGCCAGCAGCCCCCAGGGTGAAGGGTCCTACGAGCAGTACCTC. The rearrangement uses TRBV27 and TRBJ2-7; D is perhaps TRBD1 (5 bases). The CDR3 spans 15 residues. V shed 6 bases and J shed 1 base, with 16 bases lying between them. Germline CDR1 is MNHEY and CDR2 is SMNVEV (reference sequence).

The chain recombines TRBV7-9 with TRBJ1-1, with a weak D call TRBD1 (5 bases). The CDR3 is 15 amino acids. V shed 4 bases and J shed 3 bases, with 15 bases lying between them. Germline values: CDR1 SEHNR, CDR2 FQNEAQ (reference sequence). The CDR3 protein is CASSYPQGRDTEAFF. CDR3 sequence (DNA): TGTGCCAGCAGCTACCCTCAGGGTAGAGACACTGAAGCTTTCTTT.

Of note for this clonotype: At one of its ends the junction is not consistent with the germline gene, which may arise from a read error. The chain couples TRBV20-1 to TRBJ2-1; TRBD2 agrees at 7 bases. The length of the CDR3 is 14 residues. Per germline, CDR1 DFQATT and CDR2 SNEGSKA (reference sequence). The CDR3 is CSARGSGILNEQFF. DNA for the CDR3: TGCAGTGCCCGGGGCAGCGGGATCCTCAATGAACAGTTCTTC.

V and J are TRBV5-1 and TRBJ2-1; 7 bases match TRBD1. Looked up from germline, CDR1 is SGHRS and CDR2 is YFSETQ. The CDR3 covers 13 residues. V shed 9 bases, J shed 5 bases, and the junction held 8 bases outside the gene matches. The CDR3 spells CATGQGVDNEQFF. The CDR3 DNA reads as TGCGCCACCGGCCAGGGGGTGGACAATGAGCAGTTCTTC.

The chain carries TRBV5-1 and TRBJ1-6; D perhaps matches TRBD1 (5 bases). Looked up from germline, CDR1 is SGHRS and CDR2 is YFSETQ. CDR3 size: 14 residues. The V end was cut by 0 bases, the J end by 10 bases, with 11 bases between. CDR3: CASSLGQKESPLHF. DNA for the CDR3: TGCGCCAGCAGCTTGGGACAGAAAGAGTCACCCCTCCACTTT. The full variable domain, in which reference TRBV5-1 and TRBJ1-6 provide the parts outside the CDR3, is KAGVTQTPRYLIKTRGQQVTLSCSPISGHRSVSWYQQTPGQGLQFLFEYFSETQRNKGNFPGRFSGRQFSNSRSEMNVSTLELGDSALYLCASSLGQKESPLHFGNGTRLTVT.

This chain joins TRBV2 and TRBJ2-5, with TRBD2 matching over 8 bases. Germline assignment: CDR1 SNHLY and CDR2 FYNNEI. V shed 4 bases, J shed 5 bases, and the junction held 18 bases outside the gene matches. This CDR3 spans 18 amino acids. CDR3 DNA: TGTGCCAGCAGTGGATTACTAGCGGACAGCACCGGACGGGAGACCCAGTACTTC. It encodes CASSGLLADSTGRETQYF.